The 32 T cell receptor beta chains listed next were all sequenced from one sample in a study of human T cells and chemical hapten exposure. Each CDR3 protein is one row after TCRdb ran MiXCR on the RACE reads. Among about 400,000 distinct CDR3 sequences listed, around 6% were seen once. Time point indicated: patch test 2, 6 weeks after DPC sensitization. Treatment: therapeutic diphenylcyclopropenone sensitization with weekly scalp DPC. The sequencing here drew on whole blood, taken in connection with sensitization to the hapten diphenylcyclopropenone (DPC). These receptors were collected from a woman between 18 and 30 years old with alopecia areata. Some clones in this sample may be carry-over from other donors' samples.

V is TRBV11-1 and J is TRBJ2-7; TRBD1 matches 7 bases. This CDR3 comprises 14 residues. V dropped 3 bases and J dropped 3; count of bases not matched to a gene: 5. Germline CDR1 is SGHAT and CDR2 is FQDESV (reference sequence). The DNA for the CDR3 is TGTGCCAGCAGCTTGGTACAGGGGTTCTACGAGCAGTACTTC. This encodes CASSLVQGFYEQYF.

The genes are TRBV3-1 and TRBJ2-7; D uncertain. Germline values: CDR1 LGHDT, CDR2 YNNKEL (reference sequence). This CDR3 spans 13 amino acids. Trimming removed 6 bases at V and 2 bases at J, with 11 bases between. DNA of the CDR3: TGTGCCAGCAGTCCGGGTTATACCTACGAGCAGTACTTC. It specifies CASSPGYTYEQYF.

This clonotype was seen at least ten times. The chain is built from TRBV5-1 and TRBJ2-5; 7 bases are shared with TRBD1. The germline V gene has CDR1 SGHRS and CDR2 YFSETQ. The CDR3 loop spans 13 amino acids. The V gene end was trimmed by 7 bases and the J gene end by 0 bases; junction bases not matched to a gene: 3. The CDR3 bases are TGCGCCAGCTCGACAGGGCACCAAGAGACCCAGTACTTC. Translation: CASSTGHQETQYF.

This clonotype came up a few times. The chain couples TRBV5-8 to TRBJ1-5; D gene unclear. The CDR3 covers 15 residues. Trimming took off 3 bases at V and 1 base at J, with 11 bases between the two ends. The germline gives CDR1 SGHTS, CDR2 YDEGEE. The CDR3 spells CASSSLGGSNQPQHF. CDR3 coding DNA: TGTGCCAGCAGCTCCTTAGGAGGGAGCAATCAGCCCCAGCATTTT.

This chain links TRBV18 with TRBJ2-3; possibly TRBD2 for D (5 bases). CDR3 length equals 14 residues. Trimming took 3 bases from V and 9 from J, leaving 16 bases between them. Germline lookup yields CDR1 KGHSH and CDR2 LQKENI. CDR3 protein: CASSPSESTVTQYF. CDR3 coding DNA: TGTGCCAGCTCACCTAGCGAGTCAACCGTGACGCAGTATTTT.

This clonotype was found a few times. CDR3 amino acids: CASSRVGGGAYEQYF. CDR3 bases: TGCGCCAGCAGCCGCGTTGGTGGCGGGGCCTACGAGCAGTACTTC. The chain couples TRBV5-1 to TRBJ2-7; D perhaps matches TRBD2 (6 bases). CDR1 and CDR2 from the germline V gene are SGHRS and YFSETQ. The CDR3 is 15 residues long. V lost 4 bases and J 2 bases, leaving 16 bases between the germline ends.

The CDR3 region is CAMKEGQPANYGYTF. The CDR3 nucleotides are TGTGCCATGAAGGAGGGACAGCCAGCTAACTATGGCTACACCTTC. The J gene is TRBJ1-2, the V gene TRBV10-3; 7 bases are shared with TRBD1. The CDR3 length is 15 residues. V shed 9 bases, J shed 0 bases, and the junction held 10 bases outside the gene matches. Germline CDR1 is ENHRY and CDR2 is SYGVKD.

This clonotype was detected ten times or more. The chain is built from TRBV7-2 and TRBJ2-3; TRBD2 matches 10 bases. Germline values: CDR1 SGHTA, CDR2 FQGNSA. This CDR3 region has 15 residues. With 3 bases clipped from V and 3 bases from J, the junction kept 3 bases outside the gene matches. This CDR3 reads CASSLIAGGTDTQYF. The CDR3 DNA sequence: TGTGCCAGCAGCTTGATAGCGGGGGGAACAGATACGCAGTATTTT.

The rearrangement joins TRBV9 to TRBJ2-3; D may match TRBD1 or TRBD2 (5 bases each). The CDR3 is 15 residues long. Germline CDR1 and CDR2: SGDLS and YYNGEE. Trimming stripped 4 bases from V and 0 bases from J, with 12 bases between. The CDR3 sequence: CASSYEGPSTDTQYF. CDR3 bases: TGTGCCAGCAGCTATGAGGGACCCAGCACAGATACGCAGTATTTT.

At least ten counts were recorded for this clonotype. The V gene is TRBV10-3, the J gene TRBJ1-1, with D uncertain. Deletions cut 4 bases from V and 4 bases from J, with 10 bases between. From germline, CDR1 is ENHRY and CDR2 SYGVKD. The CDR3 extends over 13 amino acids. CDR3 region: CAISAGRVTEAFF. The CDR3 coding sequence is TGTGCCATCAGTGCCGGGAGGGTCACTGAAGCTTTCTTT.

This clonotype was picked up a small number of times. The J gene is TRBJ2-7, the V gene TRBV6-6; perhaps TRBD2 as D (6 bases). V lost 10 bases and J lost 6, with 19 bases in between. Germline CDR1 is MNHNY and CDR2 is SVGAGI (reference sequence). This CDR3 has 13 amino acids. CDR3 DNA sequence: TGTGCCACCAGCTTAGCGGTTATGAGCGAGCAGTACTTC. It codes for CATSLAVMSEQYF.

J is TRBJ2-2 and V is TRBV7-9, with D possibly TRBD1 on 5 matching bases. This CDR3 has 15 amino acids. The V end lost 5 bases, the J end lost 2 bases, and 12 bases lay between the germline ends. CDR1 is SEHNR, CDR2 FQNEAQ, per germline (reference sequence). For the CDR3, the DNA is TGTGCCAGCAGCACCGCCGACAGAAACACCGGGGAGCTGTTTTTT. Its translation: CASSTADRNTGELFF.

This clonotype was seen many times. In DNA form, the CDR3 reads TGCGCCAGCAAGAGGGGTGCGAACACTGAAGCTTTCTTT. Protein product: CASKRGANTEAFF. The V gene is TRBV5-1, the J gene TRBJ1-1; D may be TRBD1 (5 bases). V lost 6 bases, J lost 1 base, and 10 bases lay in between. The CDR3 covers 13 residues. Germline V gives CDR1 SGHRS, CDR2 YFSETQ. Full variable domain (remainder filled in from reference TRBV5-1 and TRBJ1-1): KAGVTQTPRYLIKTRGQQVTLSCSPISGHRSVSWYQQTPGQGLQFLFEYFSETQRNKGNFPGRFSGRQFSNSRSEMNVSTLELGDSALYLCASKRGANTEAFFGQGTRLTVV.

This clonotype showed up just a few times. This chain uses TRBV28 with TRBJ2-7, with a weak D call TRBD2 (6 bases). This CDR3 contains 13 residues. Germline CDR1 MDHEN, CDR2 SYDVKM. Trimming removed 6 bases from V and 5 bases from J, with 14 bases in between. This chain's CDR3 is CASSQTPGDEQYF. The CDR3 bases are TGTGCCAGCAGCCAAACCCCGGGGGACGAGCAGTACTTC.

In its sample, this clonotype was seen many times. The chain combines TRBV13 with TRBJ1-3; tentatively, D is TRBD1 (5 bases). The germline V gene has CDR1 PRHDT and CDR2 FYEKMQ (reference sequence). V was trimmed by 2 bases and J by 0 bases, leaving 11 bases between them. The CDR3 is 16 amino acids. The CDR3: CASSLWDQGSGNTIYF. The CDR3 DNA follows: TGTGCCAGCAGCTTATGGGACCAAGGCTCTGGAAACACCATATATTTT.

Notes on this clonotype: This clone may be a read error of a much larger clone one base away. V and J are TRBV12-3 or TRBV12-4 and TRBJ2-3, with unresolved D. The CDR3 is 11 amino acids. Trimming took off 3 bases at V and 11 bases at J, with 9 bases between the two ends. The CDR3 nucleotides are TGTGCCAGCAGTTTGTCTGGTATGCAGTATTTT. This translates into CASSLSGMQYF.

In its sample, this clonotype was seen many times. The chain links TRBV6-5 to TRBJ1-2; no clear D gene. This CDR3 is built from 13 residues. Trimming cost V 0 bases and J 3 bases, with 5 bases left between them. Germline CDR1 and CDR2: MNHEY and SVGAGI. The CDR3 bases are TGTGCCAGCAGTTACTCGACTGACTATGGCTACACCTTC. Translated, it gives CASSYSTDYGYTF.

This clonotype was counted only a few times. The chain links TRBV25-1 to TRBJ2-6, with TRBD1 matching over 7 bases. CDR1 is MGHDK and CDR2 is SYGVNS in the germline V gene. V gave up 8 bases and J gave up 2 bases; unmatched junction bases: 9. This CDR3 is built from 16 residues. The CDR3 DNA reads TGTGCCAGCCAGACAGGGAATTGGGCTGGGGCCAACGTCCTGACTTTC. Its protein is CASQTGNWAGANVLTF.

This clonotype was seen ten or more times. The rearrangement uses TRBV3-1 and TRBJ2-7; perhaps TRBD2 as D (7 bases). Germline CDR1 is LGHDT and CDR2 is YNNKEL (reference sequence). The V gene lost 4 bases and the J gene lost 6 bases, with 19 bases spanning the gap. This CDR3 has 15 residues. CDR3 region: CASSLNRVGLGEQYF. The CDR3 DNA is TGTGCCAGCAGCCTGAACAGGGTAGGACTAGGCGAGCAGTACTTC.

The rearrangement joins TRBV9 to TRBJ2-1; 10 nucleotides agree with TRBD2. This CDR3 region has 16 residues. The V gene end was trimmed by 0 bases and the J gene end by 10 bases; junction bases not matched to a gene: 10. Germline lookup yields CDR1 SGDLS and CDR2 YYNGEE. CDR3 sequence reads: CASSVAERGGPTEQFF. DNA of the CDR3: TGTGCCAGCAGCGTAGCGGAGCGGGGGGGCCCCACCGAGCAGTTCTTC.

The chain uses TRBV6-5 and TRBJ2-1; 9 bases map to TRBD2. Trimming at V came to 1 base and at J to 3 bases, leaving 7 bases not matched to a gene. From germline, CDR1 is MNHEY and CDR2 SVGAGI. This CDR3 spans 17 amino acids. The CDR3 DNA follows: TGTGCCAGCAGTTACTGGTCTGCTAGCGGGGTCTACAATGAGCAGTTCTTC. This codes for CASSYWSASGVYNEQFF.

This clonotype was recorded many times. The chain links TRBV27 to TRBJ2-3; unclear D gene. CDR1 MNHEY and CDR2 SMNVEV come from the germline V gene (reference sequence). The CDR3 has 12 amino acids. Deletions cut 6 bases from V and 5 bases from J, with 9 bases between. The CDR3 bases are TGTGCCAGCAGACCCGTAGGAGATACGCAGTATTTT. Translated: CASRPVGDTQYF.

This clonotype was picked up a small number of times. The rearrangement uses TRBV7-9 and TRBJ1-1; 8 nucleotides align to TRBD1. Germline lookup yields CDR1 SEHNR and CDR2 FQNEAQ (reference sequence). Trimming removed 5 bases from V and 5 bases from J; junction bases left unmatched: 19. This CDR3 is 18 amino acids long. The CDR3 sequence: CASSGTDRGGLKGTEAFF. DNA of the CDR3: TGTGCCAGCAGCGGGACCGACAGGGGCGGACTGAAGGGAACTGAAGCTTTCTTT.

This clonotype was seen at least ten times. This rearrangement joins TRBV4-3 to TRBJ1-1; tentative D call: TRBD1 (5 bases). Germline CDR1 reads LGHNA; CDR2 reads YSLEER. The V end was cut by 4 bases, the J end by 5 bases, with 14 bases between. This CDR3 has 14 residues. CDR3 DNA: TGCGCCAGCAGCCCACAGGCCGGGAGGACTGAAGCTTTCTTT. Residues: CASSPQAGRTEAFF.

This clonotype appeared many times. The gene calls are TRBV7-6 and TRBJ1-1, with TRBD1 matching over 8 bases. The CDR3 runs 14 residues. The trim removed 5 bases at V and 3 bases at J, leaving 5 bases unmatched. The V gene's germline CDR1 is SGHVS and CDR2 FNYEAQ. The CDR3 here is CASSPRGQDTEAFF. The CDR3 nucleotides read TGTGCCAGCAGCCCCAGGGGGCAGGACACTGAAGCTTTCTTT.

This clonotype came up many times. V usage is TRBV7-8 and J usage is TRBJ1-1; D may be TRBD1 (5 bases). Germline assignment: CDR1 SGHVS and CDR2 FQNEAQ. This CDR3 has 15 residues. Trimming took off 0 bases at V and 0 bases at J, with 8 bases between the two ends. The CDR3 protein is CASSLAQVMNTEAFF. The DNA of the CDR3 is TGTGCCAGCAGCTTAGCACAGGTGATGAACACTGAAGCTTTCTTT.

Many counts were recorded for this clonotype. The gene calls are TRBV7-2 and TRBJ2-3, with 8 bases matching TRBD2. V shed 3 bases, J shed 1 base, and the junction held 3 bases outside the gene matches. From germline, CDR1 is SGHTA and CDR2 FQGNSA. The CDR3 has 15 amino acids. CDR3 in DNA: TGTGCCAGCAGCTTGCAAGCGGGGGGCACAGATACGCAGTATTTT. Translation gives CASSLQAGGTDTQYF.

The chain recombines TRBV6-2 or TRBV6-3 with TRBJ2-7; TRBD1 aligns across 7 bases. The CDR3 has 14 residues. With 7 bases clipped from V and 3 bases from J, the junction kept 9 bases outside the gene matches. Germline CDR1 and CDR2: MNHEY and SVGEGT. The CDR3 loop is CASTWHRDSYEQYF. The DNA of the CDR3 is TGTGCCAGCACTTGGCATCGGGACAGCTACGAGCAGTACTTC.

The rearrangement joins TRBV6-1 to TRBJ2-3; possible D gene TRBD2, 6 bases. Germline CDR1 MNHNS, CDR2 SASEGT. V lost 3 bases to trimming and J lost 2 bases, with 9 bases between them. The CDR3 has 14 amino acids. The CDR3 sequence: CASSEGGYTDTQYF. The CDR3 DNA is TGTGCCAGCAGTGAGGGAGGCTACACAGATACGCAGTATTTT.

Only a few counts were recorded for this clonotype. This rearrangement joins TRBV5-1 to TRBJ1-1; 8 bases map to TRBD1. CDR3 length: 16 residues. Germline CDR1 reads SGHRS; CDR2 reads YFSETQ. Trimming at V came to 3 bases and at J to 0 bases, leaving 7 bases not matched to a gene. The CDR3 sequence: CASSSLRTGMNTEAFF. DNA for the CDR3: TGCGCCAGCAGCTCCCTAAGGACAGGGATGAACACTGAAGCTTTCTTT.

This clonotype was counted at least ten times. This chain uses TRBV12-3 or TRBV12-4 with TRBJ1-5; 7 nucleotides line up with TRBD1. The CDR3 runs to 16 residues. The trim removed 6 bases at V and 4 bases at J, leaving 12 bases unmatched. For the CDR3, the DNA is TGTGCCAGCAGCCCGAGACAGGGTTTCGGGAATCAGCCCCAGCATTTT. Translating it yields CASSPRQGFGNQPQHF.

In its sample, this clonotype was seen a few times. The CDR3 bases are TGTGCCAGCAGTTTAAGTATCGTATTCTCTGGGGCCAACGTCCTGACTTTC. Residues: CASSLSIVFSGANVLTF. This chain joins TRBV6-5 and TRBJ2-6; no clear D gene. CDR1 MNHEY and CDR2 SVGAGI come from the germline V gene. The CDR3 runs 17 residues. Trimming took 4 bases from V and 0 from J, leaving 13 bases between them.